This TCR beta chain was documented in a study of CD8 T cells in Susac syndrome. Of note for this clonotype: The target antigen is unknown.

Study-level results: As the study acknowledged, the number of individuals who were part of its TCR sequencing and HLA analysis was relatively small.

Negative magnetic isolation gave CD8+ and CD4+ cells; FACS enriched CD8+ TEMRA. Germline V gene sequence: CDR1 SGHRS, CDR2 YFSETQ. CDR3 size: 12 residues. Trimming left V 4 bases short and J 5 bases short, with 9 bases between. RNA, at roughly 0.5 to 1 ug, was reverse transcribed with random hexamers. TCR beta CDR3 was amplified by immunoSEQ multiplex PCR. This amplification extended across 54 Vbeta and 13 Jbeta segments. One entry per CDR3 protein, called by TCRdb with MiXCR from the immunoSEQ multiplex PCR reads. The sample has approximately 170,000 distinct CDR3 sequences; around 90% are singletons.

Sequenced: CD4+ T cells from PBMCs. V is TRBV5-1 and J is TRBJ1-1; possibly TRBD1 for D (6 bases). The sequence was obtained from a human donor in good health. DNA for the CDR3: TGCGCCAGCAGCGCAGGGGAAACTGAAGCTTTCTTT. It specifies CASSAGETEAFF.